Here is one T cell receptor beta chain with its context. The antigen is undetermined. Naive CD45RA+ and memory CD45RA-negative subsets were split from CD4+ cells. It was roughly 200 ng DNA, tens of thousands of T cell genomes, that sorted-subset replicate PCRs used. Method: immunoSEQ multiplex PCR; TCRdb's copy keeps in-frame clones and lacks some. Here the sample spans approximately 1.1 million clones, around three quarters being singletons. This entry belongs to a study of shared clonotypes between healthy human individuals. Study at large: Each donor had three CD4 naive, three CD4 memory, two CD8 naive and one CD8 memory plate. Study-level findings and limits: Memory subsets generally showed smaller estimated richness than naive subsets did.

This CDR3 spans 15 amino acids. Germline loops: CDR1 MNHNS, CDR2 SASEGT. Trimming took off 0 bases at V and 4 bases at J, with 13 bases between the two ends. The J gene is TRBJ2-7, the V gene TRBV6-1, with D unclear. Sequencing was carried out using memory CD4+ T cells from PBMCs. The subset: CD45RA-negative fraction. The receptor was derived from a man aged 18 to 29 in good health. Some clones in this sample may be carry-over from other donors' samples. CDR3 coding DNA: TGTGCCAGCAGTGAAGCAGGAACAGAAGCATACGAGCAGTACTTC. Its translation: CASSEAGTEAYEQYF.